This entry features one TCR beta chain sequence. Trimming cost V 6 bases and J 6 bases, with 15 bases left between them. This CDR3 comprises 14 residues. CDR1 is SEHNR, CDR2 FQNEAQ, per germline (reference sequence). Sequencing used immunoSEQ multiplex PCR; TCRdb keeps in-frame clones, though not all of them. The top ten clones hold 3% to 4.5% of a sample with 30,000 to 35,000 clones, about 87% of them seen once. The data belong to a study of T cell changes during pregnancy in multiple sclerosis. The source material was CD8+ T cells from peripheral blood mononuclear cells, sampled in the third trimester of pregnancy. The chain links TRBV7-9 to TRBJ2-1; D is possibly TRBD2 (5 bases). The clonotype originates from a female donor with multiple sclerosis, enrolled in a pregnancy study. CDR3 in amino acids: CASRPAGHGNEQFF. CDR3 bases: TGTGCCAGCAGGCCTGCGGGTCACGGCAATGAGCAGTTCTTC.